This T cell receptor beta chain was sequenced during a study of blood T cell repertoires in COVID-19. Study overall: Both acute and convalescent COVID-19 samples were obtained from the United States, Italy and Spain. T cells, B-cell-depleted T cells, or PBMCs provided the cDNA or gDNA that served as material.

Per the authors' pipeline: Reference gene primers were amplified, and this amplification served to estimate nucleated cell counts. Libraries were prepared by immunoSEQ multiplex PCR; TCRdb keeps only in-frame clonotypes and omits some of them. That table furnishes V, J and clone size, whereas the DNA furnished D and trimming. The table records approximately 120,000 clones, around nine tenths of them present only once. The CDR3 is 13 amino acids. The ends lost 8 bases at V and 4 bases at J; junction bases unmatched: 6. The germline V gene encodes CDR1 MNHEY and CDR2 SMNVEV (reference sequence). This sequence originates from a human donor in a cohort sampled during active COVID-19. Sequencing was done on a sample of peripheral blood. The rearrangement joins TRBV27 to TRBJ2-7, with 9 bases aligning to TRBD1. CDR3 DNA: TGTGCCAGCTCCGGGACAGGGAGGTACGAGCAGTACTTC. It is translated as CASSGTGRYEQYF.